The present entry profiles one TCR beta chain with its context. This record comes from a study of OX40 agonist ivuxolimab in advanced cancers. Method: immunoSEQ multiplex PCR; TCRdb's copy keeps in-frame clones and lacks some. This repertoire shows roughly 86,000 clones, about 90% found once; its top ten account for about 1.1%. V lost 5 bases, J lost 0 bases, and 13 bases lay in between. The length of the CDR3 is 15 residues. CDR1 and CDR2 (germline): LGHNA, YNFKEQ. This chain uses TRBV4-2 with TRBJ1-1; TRBD1 might be the D (6 bases). Sequences were derived from CD4+ or CD8+ T cells sorted from blood, sampled in a trial of the OX40 agonist ivuxolimab. This receptor was taken from an adult with an advanced solid tumor such as melanoma, head and neck, liver or kidney cancer. This CDR3 is CASSLSGQMNTEAFF. The CDR3 region has the DNA TGTGCCAGCAGCTTGTCTGGACAGATGAACACTGAAGCTTTCTTT.